This T cell receptor beta chain was identified during a study of breast tumors, draining lymph nodes, adjacent tissues. TCRdb ran MiXCR on the multiplex PCR reads and lists one entry per CDR3 protein. This sample has some 52,000 distinct CDR3 sequences, with under 50% found just once. Notes on the study in general: Compared with basal-like, luminal-like tumors shared significantly more repertoire with nontumor tissue.

Notes on this clonotype: As yet, its antigen is unknown.

The specimen sequenced was breast tumor tissue. This clonotype was obtained from a female donor with breast cancer. Some clones in this sample may be carry-over from other donors' samples.

CDR3 residues: CASNSRPGTTYNEQFF. CDR3 nucleotide sequence: TGTGCCAGCAATAGCCGTCCCGGGACAACTTACAATGAGCAGTTCTTC. J is TRBJ2-1 and V is TRBV27; tentatively, D is TRBD1 (6 bases). CDR1 and CDR2 from the germline V gene are MNHEY and SMNVEV (reference sequence). The germline V and J ends were trimmed by 7 bases and 4 bases, with 20 bases remaining between them. This CDR3 contains 16 residues.